These T cell receptor beta chains were read from a single sample in a study of blood T cell repertoires in COVID-19. Sequenced by immunoSEQ multiplex PCR; TCRdb stores in-frame clones only, minus some. This sample carries over 600,000 clones, around 90% of them seen once, and the ten largest clones take around 0.3%. The material sequenced was peripheral blood. Receptors were obtained from a woman under 30 with acute or convalescent COVID-19. Both conserved end residues are part of each CDR3. Each record gives: V gene, D gene, CDR3 protein. D genes are given only for firm matches.

>TRBV6-5|NA
CASSTATGELFF
>TRBV9|NA
CASSQGSSVNTEAFF
>TRBV7-2|NA
CASSLRDIQYF
>TRBV9|TRBD2
CASSVGSGGTYNEQFF
>TRBV30|NA
CAWTGSADTQYF
>TRBV7-2|NA
CASSLYVRAVYGYTF
>TRBV18|NA
CASSPELEPGTGELFF
>TRBV28|NA
CATSSQGKSYNSPLHF
>TRBV7-9|TRBD1
CASSLQGHTEAFF
>TRBV27|NA
CASSLYSNTEAFF
>TRBV30|NA
CAWSGGENQPQHF
>TRBV6-5|TRBD1
CASTVGQGVQPQHF
>TRBV2|NA
CASIRGRGEKLFF
>TRBV10-1|TRBD1
CASPTGTGIYGYTF
>TRBV6-5|NA
CASSIRDNPNSPLHF
>TRBV12-5|NA
CASGLVLEGPGYTEAFF
>TRBV12-5|TRBD1
CASVYIRGDQPQHF